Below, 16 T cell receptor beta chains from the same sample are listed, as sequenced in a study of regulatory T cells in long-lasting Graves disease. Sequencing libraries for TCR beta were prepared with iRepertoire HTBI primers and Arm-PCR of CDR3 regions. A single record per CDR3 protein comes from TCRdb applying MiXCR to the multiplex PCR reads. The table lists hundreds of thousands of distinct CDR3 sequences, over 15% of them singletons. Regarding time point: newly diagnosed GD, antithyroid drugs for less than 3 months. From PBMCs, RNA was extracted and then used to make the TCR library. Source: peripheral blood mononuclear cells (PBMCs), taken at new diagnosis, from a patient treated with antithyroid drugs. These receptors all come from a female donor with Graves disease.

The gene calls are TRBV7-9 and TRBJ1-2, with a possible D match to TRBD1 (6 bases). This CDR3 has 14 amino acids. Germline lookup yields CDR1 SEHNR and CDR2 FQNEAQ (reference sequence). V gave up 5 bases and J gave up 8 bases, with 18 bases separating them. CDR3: CASSRLTGAGGYTF. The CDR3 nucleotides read TGTGCCAGCAGCCGGCTAACGGGGGCAGGGGGCTACACCTTC.

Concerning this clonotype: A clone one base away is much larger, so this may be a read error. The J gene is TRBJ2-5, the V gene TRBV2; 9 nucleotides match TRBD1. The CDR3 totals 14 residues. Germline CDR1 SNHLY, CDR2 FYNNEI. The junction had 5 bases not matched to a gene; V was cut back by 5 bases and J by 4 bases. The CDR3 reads CASSWDREGETQYF. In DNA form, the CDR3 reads TGTGCCAGCAGTTGGGACAGGGAAGGAGAGACCCAGTACTTC.

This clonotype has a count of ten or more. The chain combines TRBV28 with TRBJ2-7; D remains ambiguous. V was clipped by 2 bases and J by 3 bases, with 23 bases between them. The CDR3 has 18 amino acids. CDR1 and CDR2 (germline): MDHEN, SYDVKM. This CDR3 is CASSLPTYTVQTRYEQYF. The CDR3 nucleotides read TGTGCCAGCAGTTTACCTACCTACACCGTCCAAACCCGCTACGAGCAGTACTTC. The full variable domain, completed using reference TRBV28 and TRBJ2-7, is DVKVTQSSRYLVKRTGEKVFLECVQDMDHENMFWYRQDPGLGLRLIYFSYDVKMKEKGDIPEGYSVSREKKERFSLILESASTNQTSMYLCASSLPTYTVQTRYEQYFGPGTRLTVT.

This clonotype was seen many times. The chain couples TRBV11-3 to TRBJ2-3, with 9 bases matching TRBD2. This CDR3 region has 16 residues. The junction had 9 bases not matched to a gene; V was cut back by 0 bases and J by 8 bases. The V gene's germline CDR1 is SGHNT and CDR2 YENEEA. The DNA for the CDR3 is TGTGCCAGCAGCTTAGATGAGGCGGGAGGGCCGTTTACGCAGTATTTT. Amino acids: CASSLDEAGGPFTQYF.

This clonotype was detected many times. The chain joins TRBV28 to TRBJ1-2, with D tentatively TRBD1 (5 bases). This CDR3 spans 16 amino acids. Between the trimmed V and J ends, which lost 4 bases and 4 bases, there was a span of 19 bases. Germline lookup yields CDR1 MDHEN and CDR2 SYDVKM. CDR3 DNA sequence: TGTGCCAGCAGTTCCCTAGCGGCAGGGCGCGGCTATGGCTACACCTTC. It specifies CASSSLAAGRGYGYTF.

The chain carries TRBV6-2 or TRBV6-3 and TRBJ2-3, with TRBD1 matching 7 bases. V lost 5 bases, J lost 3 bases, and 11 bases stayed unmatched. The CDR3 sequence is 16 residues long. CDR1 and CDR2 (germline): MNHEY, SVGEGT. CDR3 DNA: TGTGCCAGCAGTGAGACAGGGAACGGCGTGACAGATACGCAGTATTTT. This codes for CASSETGNGVTDTQYF.

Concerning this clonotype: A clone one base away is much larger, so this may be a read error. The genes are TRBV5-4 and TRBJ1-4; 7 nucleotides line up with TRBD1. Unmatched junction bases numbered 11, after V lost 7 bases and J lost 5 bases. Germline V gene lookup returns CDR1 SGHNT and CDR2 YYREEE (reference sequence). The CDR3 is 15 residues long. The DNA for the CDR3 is TGTGCCAGCGGCTACAACAGGGGTATAAATGAAAAACTGTTTTTT. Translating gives CASGYNRGINEKLFF.

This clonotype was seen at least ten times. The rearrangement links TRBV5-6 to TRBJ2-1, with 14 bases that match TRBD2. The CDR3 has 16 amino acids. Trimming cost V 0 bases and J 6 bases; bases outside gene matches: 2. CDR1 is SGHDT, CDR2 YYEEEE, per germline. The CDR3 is CASSLGLAGGVNEQFF. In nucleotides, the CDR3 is TGTGCCAGCAGCTTGGGACTAGCGGGAGGGGTCAATGAGCAGTTCTTC.

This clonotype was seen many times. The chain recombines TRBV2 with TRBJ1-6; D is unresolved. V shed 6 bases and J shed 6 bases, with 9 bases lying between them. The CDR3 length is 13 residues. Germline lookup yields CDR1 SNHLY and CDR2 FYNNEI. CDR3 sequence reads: CASRPVLNSPLHF. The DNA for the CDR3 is TGTGCCAGCAGGCCCGTCCTTAATTCACCCCTCCACTTT.

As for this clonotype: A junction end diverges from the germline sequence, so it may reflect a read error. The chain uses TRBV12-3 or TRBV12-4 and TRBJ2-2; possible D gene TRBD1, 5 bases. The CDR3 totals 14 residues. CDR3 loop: CASSQNRNPGELFF. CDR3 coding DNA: TGTGCCAGCAGTCAGAACAGGAACCCCGGGGAGCTGTTTTTT.

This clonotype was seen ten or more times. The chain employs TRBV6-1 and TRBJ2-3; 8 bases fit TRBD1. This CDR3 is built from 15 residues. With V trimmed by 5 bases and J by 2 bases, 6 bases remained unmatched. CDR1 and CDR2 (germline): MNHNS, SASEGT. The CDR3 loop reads CASSRGTGFTDTQYF. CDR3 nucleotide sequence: TGTGCCAGCAGTCGTGGGACAGGATTCACAGATACGCAGTATTTT.

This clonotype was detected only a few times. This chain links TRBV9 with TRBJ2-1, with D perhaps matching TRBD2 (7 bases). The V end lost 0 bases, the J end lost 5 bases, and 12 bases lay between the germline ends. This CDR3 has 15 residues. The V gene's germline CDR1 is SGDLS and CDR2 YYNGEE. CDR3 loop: CASSVGGGDNNEQFF. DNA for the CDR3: TGTGCCAGCAGCGTAGGAGGGGGGGACAACAATGAGCAGTTCTTC.

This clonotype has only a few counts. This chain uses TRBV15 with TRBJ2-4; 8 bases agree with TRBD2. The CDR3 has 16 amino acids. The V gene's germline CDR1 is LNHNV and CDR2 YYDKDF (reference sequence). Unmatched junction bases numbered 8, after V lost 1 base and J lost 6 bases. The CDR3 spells CATSRVGGRGGNIQYF. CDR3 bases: TGTGCCACCAGCAGAGTAGGCGGCCGGGGGGGAAACATTCAGTACTTC.

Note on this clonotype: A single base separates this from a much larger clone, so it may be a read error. DNA of the CDR3: TGTGCCAGCAGCCAAGGGGGAGTGGGCAATCAGCACCAGCATTTT. Its translation is CASSQGGVGNQHQHF. This sequence joins TRBV4-2 and TRBJ1-5; D not resolved. The germline V gene has CDR1 LGHNA and CDR2 YNFKEQ. The CDR3 extends over 15 amino acids.

The DNA of the CDR3 is TGTGCCTGGAGTCCGATACTAGCGGGAGCTTACAATGAGCAGTTCTTC. Its protein product is CAWSPILAGAYNEQFF. The chain joins TRBV30 to TRBJ2-1, with 11 positions matching TRBD2. V was pared by 2 bases and J by 4 bases, with 7 bases of the junction left unmatched. Germline V gene data show CDR1 as GTSNPN and CDR2 as SVGIG (reference sequence). The CDR3 contains 16 residues.

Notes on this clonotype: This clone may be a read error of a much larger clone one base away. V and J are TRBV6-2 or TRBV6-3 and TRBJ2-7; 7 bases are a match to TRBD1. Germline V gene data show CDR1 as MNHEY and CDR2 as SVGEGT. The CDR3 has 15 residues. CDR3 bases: TGTGCCAGCAGTAGACCGACAGGGTTCTCCTACGAGCAGTGCTTC. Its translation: CASSRPTGFSYEQCF.